Presented here are 24 T cell receptor beta chains from one specimen sequenced in a study of T cells in Graves' hyperthyroidism and ophthalmopathy. TCR beta CDR3 region amplification was performed from RNA transcripts. RT-PCR in the first round (using the HTBI primer set) targeted the TCR CDR3. TCRdb fed the multiplex PCR reads into MiXCR, producing one record per CDR3 protein. The sample lists fewer than 700,000 distinct CDR3 sequences, under 20% occurring once. The sample comprised blood. These receptors were collected from a woman younger than 30 with Graves' ophthalmopathy.

The chain employs TRBV25-1 and TRBJ2-3; D not resolved. This CDR3 spans 13 amino acids. Germline V gene data show CDR1 as MGHDK and CDR2 as SYGVNS. V was shortened by 4 bases and J by 1 base, with 6 bases between the two germline ends. Here the CDR3 DNA reads TGTGCCAGCAGTGCGCCTGGCACAGATACGCAGTATTTT. It codes for CASSAPGTDTQYF. The full variable domain, completed using reference TRBV25-1 and TRBJ2-3, is EADIYQTPRYLVIGTGKKITLECSQTMGHDKMYWYQQDPGMELHLIHYSYGVNSTEKGDLSSESTVSRIRTEHFPLTLESARPSHTSQYLCASSAPGTDTQYFGPGTRLTVL.

J is TRBJ2-5 and V is TRBV4-3, with D perhaps being TRBD1 or TRBD2 (6 bases each). With 1 base removed from V and 5 bases from J, the gap between germline ends came to 8 bases. Germline V gene data show CDR1 as LGHNA and CDR2 as YSLEER. This CDR3 spans 13 amino acids. The CDR3 sequence is CASSQGGAETQYF. The DNA for the CDR3 is TGCGCCAGCAGCCAAGGGGGGGCCGAGACCCAGTACTTC.

V and J are TRBV3-1 and TRBJ2-3; D may correspond to TRBD1 or TRBD2 (6 bases each). V lost 3 bases and J 4 bases, leaving 17 bases between the germline ends. Germline V gives CDR1 LGHDT, CDR2 YNNKEL (reference sequence). The length of the CDR3 is 16 residues. CDR3 DNA sequence: TGTGCCAGCAGCCAGGTATCGGGGGCAGTTGCAGATACGCAGTATTTT. Protein: CASSQVSGAVADTQYF.

The gene calls are TRBV12-3 or TRBV12-4 and TRBJ2-7; 7 bases are shared with TRBD2. CDR3 length: 12 amino acids. Trimming cost V 6 bases and J 3 bases; bases outside gene matches: 2. The CDR3 nucleotides read TGTGCCAGCAGAGGACTAGGCTACGAGCAGTACTTC. Amino acids: CASRGLGYEQYF.

The table lists this clonotype with a few counts. This chain uses TRBV5-8 with TRBJ2-3; 9 nucleotides line up with TRBD2. CDR3 length equals 16 residues. The germline V gene has CDR1 SGHTS and CDR2 YDEGEE. Trimming at V came to 4 bases and at J to 5 bases, leaving 11 bases not matched to a gene. The chain's CDR3 is CASSPVGGLAGDTQYF. The CDR3 DNA is TGTGCCAGCAGCCCGGTCGGGGGACTAGCAGGAGATACGCAGTATTTT.

The sample holds many counts of this clonotype. The gene calls are TRBV5-1 and TRBJ2-7; D not certain. Germline V CDR1 and CDR2: SGHRS, YFSETQ. The CDR3 consists of 13 residues. Trimming stripped 4 bases from V and 3 bases from J, with 11 bases between. The CDR3 DNA reads as TGCGCCAGCAGCGACGGATTTGGCTACGAGCAGTACTTC. The encoded protein is CASSDGFGYEQYF.

This rearrangement joins TRBV19 to TRBJ2-5, with TRBD1 as a possible D gene (5 bases). Trimming shortened V by 6 bases and J by 0 bases, and 8 bases separated the two germline ends. CDR3 size: 13 residues. Germline V lookup: CDR1 LNHDA, CDR2 SQIVND (reference sequence). The CDR3 reads CASRKGYQETQYF. Written as DNA, the CDR3 is TGTGCCAGTAGAAAGGGGTACCAAGAGACCCAGTACTTC.

This clonotype was counted at least ten times. This chain links TRBV14 with TRBJ2-1; TRBD2 matches 8 bases. CDR1 is SGHDN and CDR2 is FVKESK in the germline V gene. Trimming took 1 base from V and 9 from J; bases not matched to a gene: 8. The CDR3 consists of 15 residues. The CDR3 DNA reads as TGTGCCAGCAGCCAAGCAACTAGCGGAGATCGTGAGCAGTTCTTC. Its translation is CASSQATSGDREQFF.

This clonotype was seen at least ten times. CDR3 sequence (DNA): TGTGCCAGCAGTTTATTGGGGAGAACTGAAGCTTTCTTT. Protein: CASSLLGRTEAFF. This sequence joins TRBV12-3 or TRBV12-4 and TRBJ1-1; D remains ambiguous. Trimming shortened V by 2 bases and J by 5 bases, and 9 bases separated the two germline ends. The CDR3 sequence is 13 residues long.

This clonotype has ten or more counts. This chain joins TRBV7-9 and TRBJ2-5; 7 nucleotides line up with TRBD2. CDR1 is SEHNR, CDR2 FQNEAQ, per germline (reference sequence). Unmatched junction bases numbered 7, after V lost 1 base and J lost 5 bases. This CDR3 has 15 amino acids. The CDR3 bases are TGTGCCAGCAGCTTAGGAGCGGGGAGGTTCGAGACCCAGTACTTC. Its protein product is CASSLGAGRFETQYF.

This clonotype was detected many times. The gene calls are TRBV18 and TRBJ2-5; D call uncertain. The CDR3 runs to 14 residues. The germline V and J ends were trimmed by 1 base and 4 bases, with 10 bases remaining between them. CDR1 KGHSH and CDR2 LQKENI come from the germline V gene. CDR3 amino acids: CASSPQGFGETQYF. As DNA, the CDR3 is TGTGCCAGCTCACCACAGGGCTTCGGAGAGACCCAGTACTTC.

The sample holds many counts of this clonotype. The chain uses TRBV28 and TRBJ1-1; D call uncertain. Germline loops: CDR1 MDHEN, CDR2 SYDVKM. This CDR3 comprises 14 residues. The V gene lost 3 bases and the J gene lost 4 bases, with 12 bases spanning the gap. CDR3 loop: CASSFWVKGTEAFF. In nucleotides, the CDR3 is TGTGCCAGCAGTTTTTGGGTGAAGGGCACTGAAGCTTTCTTT.

The gene calls are TRBV19 and TRBJ1-2, with unresolved D. Germline CDR1 LNHDA, CDR2 SQIVND (reference sequence). The CDR3 is made up of 12 amino acids. V lost 7 bases, J lost 7 bases, and 13 bases lay in between. CDR3 DNA sequence: TGTGCCAGTACCGATCCGTTGCTTGGCTACACCTTC. Translation gives CASTDPLLGYTF.

This clonotype appeared many times. The chain joins TRBV29-1 to TRBJ1-2, with 9 bases fitting TRBD1. Unmatched junction bases numbered 3, after V lost 3 bases and J lost 4 bases. Germline lookup yields CDR1 SQVTM and CDR2 ANQGSEA. The CDR3 totals 13 residues. The DNA of the CDR3 is TGCAGCGTTGAGGACAGGGGCCCCTATGGCTACACCTTC. Translation gives CSVEDRGPYGYTF.

At least ten counts were recorded for this clonotype. The V gene is TRBV12-3 or TRBV12-4, the J gene TRBJ1-2; TRBD1 matches 7 bases. The V gene end was trimmed by 9 bases and the J gene end by 8 bases; junction bases not matched to a gene: 3. The CDR3 contains 10 residues. This CDR3 is CASQGEGYTF. CDR3 coding DNA: TGTGCCAGTCAGGGGGAAGGCTACACCTTC.

This clonotype was recorded a few times. The gene calls are TRBV3-1 and TRBJ2-1, with D unclear. This CDR3 has 15 residues. Trimming took 0 bases from V and 2 from J, leaving 8 bases between them. Germline loops: CDR1 LGHDT, CDR2 YNNKEL (reference sequence). The CDR3 loop reads CASSQDLAAYNEQFF. The CDR3 DNA is TGTGCCAGCAGCCAAGATTTGGCAGCCTACAATGAGCAGTTCTTC.

This clonotype appeared a few times. This sequence joins TRBV4-2 and TRBJ1-1; D call uncertain. The CDR3 contains 15 residues. Germline CDR1 LGHNA, CDR2 YNFKEQ. Trimming took 0 bases from V and 0 from J, leaving 8 bases between them. CDR3 region: CASSQDPTVNTEAFF. Written as DNA, the CDR3 is TGTGCCAGCAGCCAAGATCCGACGGTGAACACTGAAGCTTTCTTT.

The V call is TRBV12-3 or TRBV12-4, the J call TRBJ1-6; 10 positions match TRBD1. Unmatched junction bases numbered 7, after V lost 4 bases and J lost 7 bases. The length of the CDR3 is 16 residues. The CDR3 sequence: CASSSGRTGGNSPLHF. Here the CDR3 DNA reads TGTGCCAGCAGTTCAGGGAGGACAGGGGGGAATTCACCCCTCCACTTT.

This rearrangement joins TRBV6-1 to TRBJ1-5; D perhaps matches TRBD1 (6 bases). V gave up 7 bases and J gave up 3 bases, with 16 bases separating them. Germline CDR1 is MNHNS and CDR2 is SASEGT. CDR3 size: 15 residues. CDR3 sequence reads: CASNEGHEPNQPQHF. The CDR3 DNA reads TGTGCCAGCAATGAGGGACACGAGCCCAATCAGCCCCAGCATTTT.

The chain links TRBV7-9 to TRBJ1-1, with D maybe TRBD1 (6 bases). Germline assignment: CDR1 SEHNR and CDR2 FQNEAQ (reference sequence). The V and J ends lost 5 bases and 13 bases respectively, with 14 bases between them. This CDR3 contains 11 residues. The CDR3 here is CASSPTGRVFF. CDR3 bases: TGTGCCAGCAGCCCCACAGGGAGGGTTTTCTTT.

The table lists this clonotype with a count of one. The rearrangement links TRBV12-3 or TRBV12-4 to TRBJ2-3; TRBD2 matches 9 bases. The CDR3 contains 20 residues. V gave up 1 base and J gave up 1 base; unmatched junction bases: 15. The CDR3 protein is CASSLDTGRLAGYRTDTQYF. The CDR3 coding sequence is TGTGCCAGCAGTTTAGACACAGGGAGGCTAGCGGGGTATCGCACAGATACGCAGTATTTT.

This clonotype showed up many times. The V gene is TRBV20-1, the J gene TRBJ2-1, with D perhaps TRBD2 (6 bases). V lost 7 bases and J 1 base, leaving 11 bases between the germline ends. The germline CDR1 and CDR2 sequences are DFQATT and SNEGSKA (reference sequence). CDR3 size: 13 residues. CDR3 sequence reads: CSVGEASYNEQFF. CDR3 DNA sequence: TGCAGTGTCGGGGAGGCTTCCTACAATGAGCAGTTCTTC.

This clonotype was observed many times. The genes are TRBV7-3 and TRBJ2-1; unclear D gene. Germline values: CDR1 SGHTA, CDR2 FQGTGA. The CDR3 contains 14 residues. V lost 6 bases and J 8 bases, leaving 17 bases between the germline ends. This CDR3 reads CASSPTPGSYEQFF. The CDR3 DNA reads TGTGCCAGCAGTCCTACCCCCGGAAGTTATGAGCAGTTCTTC.

This clonotype was counted ten times or more. The rearrangement joins TRBV5-1 to TRBJ2-1, with 13 bases that match TRBD2. V dropped 3 bases and J dropped 8; count of bases not matched to a gene: 5. This CDR3 contains 15 residues. Germline loops: CDR1 SGHRS, CDR2 YFSETQ. CDR3 nucleotides: TGCGCCAGCAGCTGGACTAGCGGGAGCACGGATGAGCAGTTCTTC. Translation gives CASSWTSGSTDEQFF. The whole variable domain, remainder taken from reference TRBV5-1 and TRBJ2-1, is KAGVTQTPRYLIKTRGQQVTLSCSPISGHRSVSWYQQTPGQGLQFLFEYFSETQRNKGNFPGRFSGRQFSNSRSEMNVSTLELGDSALYLCASSWTSGSTDEQFFGPGTRLTVL.